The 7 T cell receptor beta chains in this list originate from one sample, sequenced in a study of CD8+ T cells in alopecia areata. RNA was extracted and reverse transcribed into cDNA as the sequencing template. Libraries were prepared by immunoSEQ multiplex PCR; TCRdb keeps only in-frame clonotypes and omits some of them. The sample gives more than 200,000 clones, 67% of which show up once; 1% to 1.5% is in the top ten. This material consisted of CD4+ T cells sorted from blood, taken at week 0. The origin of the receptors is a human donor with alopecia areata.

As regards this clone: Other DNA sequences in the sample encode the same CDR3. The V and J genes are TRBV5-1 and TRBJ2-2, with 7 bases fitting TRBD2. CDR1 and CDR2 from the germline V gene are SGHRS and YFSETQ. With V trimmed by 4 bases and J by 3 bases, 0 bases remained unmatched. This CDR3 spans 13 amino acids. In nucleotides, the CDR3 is TGCGCCAGCAGCCGGGGGGACACCGGGGAGCTGTTTTTT. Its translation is CASSRGDTGELFF.

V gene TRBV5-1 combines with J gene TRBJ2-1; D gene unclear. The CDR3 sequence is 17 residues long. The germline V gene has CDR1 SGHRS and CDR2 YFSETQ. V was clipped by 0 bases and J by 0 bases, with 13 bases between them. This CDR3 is CASSLEVGPSSYNEQFF. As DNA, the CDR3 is TGCGCCAGCAGCTTGGAGGTAGGACCTAGCTCCTACAATGAGCAGTTCTTC.

The CDR3 is CASSVAWARDSPLHF. DNA for the CDR3: TGTGCCAGCAGCGTAGCTTGGGCTCGAGATTCACCCCTCCACTTT. The genes are TRBV9 and TRBJ1-6; no firm D call. The CDR3 has 15 residues. Germline V gene lookup returns CDR1 SGDLS and CDR2 YYNGEE. The V gene lost 0 bases and the J gene lost 8 bases, with 12 bases spanning the gap.

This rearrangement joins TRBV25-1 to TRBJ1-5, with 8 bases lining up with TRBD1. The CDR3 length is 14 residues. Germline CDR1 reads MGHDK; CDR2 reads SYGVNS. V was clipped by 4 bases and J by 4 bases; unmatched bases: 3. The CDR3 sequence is CASSGQGPNQPQHF. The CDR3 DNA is TGTGCCAGCAGTGGACAGGGGCCAAATCAGCCCCAGCATTTT.

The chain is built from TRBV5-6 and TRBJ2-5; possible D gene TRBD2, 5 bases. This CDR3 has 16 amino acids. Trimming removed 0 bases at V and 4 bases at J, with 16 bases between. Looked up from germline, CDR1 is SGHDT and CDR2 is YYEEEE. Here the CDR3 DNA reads TGTGCCAGCAGCTTGGAATCCCTAGCAAGAGGAGAGACCCAGTACTTC. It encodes CASSLESLARGETQYF.

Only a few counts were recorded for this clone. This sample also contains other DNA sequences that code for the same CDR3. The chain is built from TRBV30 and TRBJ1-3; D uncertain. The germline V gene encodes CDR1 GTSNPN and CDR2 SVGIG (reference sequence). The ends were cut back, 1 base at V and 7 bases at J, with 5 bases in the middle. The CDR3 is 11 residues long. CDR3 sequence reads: CAWSGGNTIYF. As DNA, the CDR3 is TGTGCCTGGAGTGGCGGCAACACCATATATTTT.

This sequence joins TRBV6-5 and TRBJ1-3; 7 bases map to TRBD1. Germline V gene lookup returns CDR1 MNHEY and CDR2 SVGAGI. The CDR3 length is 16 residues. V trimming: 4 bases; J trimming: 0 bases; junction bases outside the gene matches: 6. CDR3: CASSSGTAISGNTIYF. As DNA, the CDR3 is TGTGCCAGCAGTTCCGGGACAGCGATCTCTGGAAACACCATATATTTT.